These 2 T cell receptor beta chains share one sample of origin, sequenced in a study of blood T cell repertoires in COVID-19. Libraries were prepared by immunoSEQ multiplex PCR; TCRdb keeps only in-frame clonotypes and omits some of them. The sample shows approximately 150,000 clones, 81% of them seen only once. The sequencing input was peripheral blood. Receptors originate from a human donor in a cohort sampled during active COVID-19.

J is TRBJ2-5 and V is TRBV14, with 12 positions matching TRBD2. CDR1 SGHDN and CDR2 FVKESK come from the germline V gene. There are 15 residues in the CDR3. The ends lost 3 bases at V and 5 bases at J; junction bases unmatched: 4. CDR3 sequence reads: CASSHRTSGAETQYF. DNA of the CDR3: TGTGCCAGCAGCCACAGGACTAGCGGGGCGGAGACCCAGTACTTC.

The chain carries TRBV5-1 and TRBJ2-2, with D perhaps TRBD2 (6 bases). Germline-derived CDR1 and CDR2 are SGHRS and YFSETQ. V was shortened by 0 bases and J by 6 bases, with 9 bases between the two germline ends. The CDR3 sequence is 14 residues long. CDR3 protein: CASSLVLASGELFF. The CDR3 bases are TGCGCCAGCAGCTTGGTTCTAGCGTCCGGGGAGCTGTTTTTT.